One and the same sample provided the 14 T cell receptor beta chains below, sequenced in a study of cytomegalovirus exposure and HLA in healthy donors. 60 Vbeta and 13 Jbeta primers were used in PCR. Using immunoSEQ multiplex PCR, the repertoire was profiled, and TCRdb retains in-frame clones only, with some absent. The sample shows about 140,000 clones, around four fifths of them seen only once. Specimen: PBMCs. The receptors were gathered from a man aged 25 to 40 in good health and CMV-seropositive.

The chain is built from TRBV4-2 and TRBJ2-7; maybe TRBD1 (6 bases). Trimming cost V 3 bases and J 1 base, with 13 bases left between them. CDR1 is LGHNA and CDR2 is YNFKEQ in the germline V gene. The CDR3 length is 15 residues. CDR3 amino acids: CASSHSQGLSYEQYF. Written as DNA, the CDR3 is TGTGCCAGCAGCCACTCCCAGGGGTTATCCTACGAGCAGTACTTC.

The chain recombines TRBV7-2 with TRBJ2-7; unclear D gene. Trimming took off 5 bases at V and 1 base at J, with 12 bases between the two ends. The V gene's germline CDR1 is SGHTA and CDR2 FQGNSA. This CDR3 has 14 residues. CDR3 sequence reads: CASSPDMSSYEQYF. CDR3 coding DNA: TGTGCCAGCAGCCCAGACATGTCGTCCTACGAGCAGTACTTC.

This clone was observed once. V and J are TRBV2 and TRBJ2-3; TRBD2 aligns across 11 bases. Unmatched junction bases numbered 8, after V lost 7 bases and J lost 2 bases. The germline gives CDR1 SNHLY, CDR2 FYNNEI. This CDR3 region has 16 residues. The CDR3 coding sequence is TGTGCCAGCACTCTGGGGGGACTAGCGGACACAGATACGCAGTATTTT. Its translation: CASTLGGLADTDTQYF.

The table lists this clone with a few counts. The chain recombines TRBV27 with TRBJ2-3; D remains ambiguous. The CDR3 sequence is 18 residues long. V was pared by 5 bases and J by 1 base, with 22 bases between. Germline V gene lookup returns CDR1 MNHEY and CDR2 SMNVEV (reference sequence). The CDR3 region is CASSQPQRSPVGTDTQYF. DNA of the CDR3: TGTGCCAGCAGTCAACCGCAAAGATCCCCGGTCGGCACAGATACGCAGTATTTT.

The genes are TRBV29-1 and TRBJ2-3; D call uncertain. V was trimmed by 1 base and J by 0 bases, leaving 11 bases between them. CDR3 length: 15 amino acids. Per the germline V gene, CDR1 is SQVTM and CDR2 is ANQGSEA. CDR3 DNA: TGCAGCGTTGAAGGGGCAGGCCGGAGCACAGATACGCAGTATTTT. This sequence encodes CSVEGAGRSTDTQYF.

This rearrangement joins TRBV5-1 to TRBJ2-1; perhaps TRBD2 as D (7 bases). CDR3 length equals 14 residues. Trimming removed 7 bases from V and 5 bases from J, with 16 bases in between. Per germline, CDR1 SGHRS and CDR2 YFSETQ. As DNA, the CDR3 is TGCGCCAGCCACAGAGGGGGGGCCGACAATGAGCAGTTCTTC. Its protein product is CASHRGGADNEQFF.

The genes are TRBV27 and TRBJ2-3; 14 nucleotides align to TRBD2. The germline gives CDR1 MNHEY, CDR2 SMNVEV (reference sequence). Germline trimming cut 5 bases from V and 6 bases from J; bases unmatched to any gene: 13. The CDR3 is made up of 18 amino acids. This CDR3 is CASSPGLAGVAGGDTQYF. The CDR3 DNA sequence: TGTGCCAGCAGTCCGGGACTAGCGGGAGTCGCGGGGGGGGATACGCAGTATTTT.

The V call is TRBV4-2, the J call TRBJ2-5, with 7 bases that match TRBD1. Per the germline V gene, CDR1 is LGHNA and CDR2 is YNFKEQ. The CDR3 contains 14 residues. V shed 1 base and J 2 bases; nucleotides not matched to a gene: 1. The chain's CDR3 is CASSQGDRQETQYF. Here the CDR3 DNA reads TGTGCCAGCAGCCAAGGGGACAGACAAGAGACCCAGTACTTC.

The chain links TRBV28 to TRBJ1-2; D is possibly TRBD1 (6 bases). CDR3 length: 15 amino acids. CDR1 is MDHEN, CDR2 SYDVKM, per germline. The ends were cut back, 5 bases at V and 4 bases at J, with 17 bases in the middle. This CDR3 is CASSRRQEGIYGYTF. The CDR3 region has the DNA TGTGCCAGCAGTCGCAGACAGGAAGGTATCTATGGCTACACCTTC.

The rearrangement uses TRBV29-1 and TRBJ2-5; 8 nucleotides align to TRBD2. The J segment lost 0 bases and the V segment lost 1 base, leaving 1 base of the junction unmatched. CDR3 length: 14 amino acids. From germline, CDR1 is SQVTM and CDR2 ANQGSEA. This CDR3 reads CSVEVAGNQETQYF. The CDR3 DNA follows: TGCAGCGTTGAAGTAGCGGGGAACCAAGAGACCCAGTACTTC.

The chain combines TRBV7-2 with TRBJ1-1; 10 bases are shared with TRBD1. Germline V gene lookup returns CDR1 SGHTA and CDR2 FQGNSA. This CDR3 has 17 residues. The V segment lost 5 bases and the J segment 1 base; nucleotides outside the gene matches: 10. This CDR3 is CASSTPDRGLPNTEAFF. CDR3 nucleotide sequence: TGTGCCAGCAGCACCCCCGACAGGGGGCTACCGAACACTGAAGCTTTCTTT. The full variable domain, its missing parts supplied by reference TRBV7-2 and TRBJ1-1, is GAGVSQSPSNKVTEKGKDVELRCDPISGHTALYWYRQSLGQGLEFLIYFQGNSAPDKSGLPSDRFSAERTGGSVSTLTIQRTQQEDSAVYLCASSTPDRGLPNTEAFFGQGTRLTVV.

This chain connects TRBV9 to TRBJ1-1, with TRBD1 matching over 8 bases. The CDR3 runs to 15 residues. CDR1 and CDR2 (germline): SGDLS, YYNGEE. J lost 8 bases, V lost 4 bases, and 13 bases had no gene match. The CDR3 loop is CASSLTGQGVSEAFF. In nucleotides, the CDR3 is TGTGCCAGCAGCTTAACCGGACAGGGAGTGTCGGAAGCTTTCTTT. The full variable domain, with the rest looked up from reference TRBV9 and TRBJ1-1, is DSGVTQTPKHLITATGQRVTLRCSPRSGDLSVYWYQQSLDQGLQFLIQYYNGEERAKGNILERFSAQQFPDLHSELNLSSLELGDSALYFCASSLTGQGVSEAFFGQGTRLTVV.

A remark on this clone: Other DNA sequences of this sample code for an identical CDR3. This chain connects TRBV14 to TRBJ1-2; D perhaps matches TRBD1 (5 bases). V shed 2 bases and J shed 4 bases, with 14 bases lying between them. This CDR3 comprises 15 residues. Germline values: CDR1 SGHDN, CDR2 FVKESK. CDR3 sequence (DNA): TGTGCCAGCAGCCAAACTAGGGGACTAGGCTATGGCTACACCTTC. This encodes CASSQTRGLGYGYTF.

The chain has TRBV28 and TRBJ1-1; D unclear. CDR3 size: 16 residues. Germline CDR1 MDHEN, CDR2 SYDVKM. Trimming removed 5 bases at V and 1 base at J, with 17 bases between. The CDR3 protein is CASSPRLETRNTEAFF. The CDR3 region has the DNA TGTGCCAGCAGTCCCAGGCTCGAAACGAGGAACACTGAAGCTTTCTTT.